These 21 T cell receptor beta chains were all obtained from the same sample, sequenced in a study of T cell changes during pregnancy in multiple sclerosis. The repertoire was sequenced with immunoSEQ multiplex PCR; TCRdb's copy has only in-frame clones and lacks some. The sample shows 35,000 to 55,000 clones, 80% to 95% of them seen only once. Here the sequenced sample was peripheral blood, taken in the third trimester of pregnancy. These receptors all come from a female donor with multiple sclerosis, enrolled in a pregnancy study.

The chain combines TRBV7-9 with TRBJ1-1, with 9 bases aligning to TRBD1. The CDR3 extends over 15 amino acids. With V trimmed by 6 bases and J by 4 bases, 9 bases remained unmatched. CDR1 and CDR2 from the germline V gene are SEHNR and FQNEAQ (reference sequence). The CDR3 region is CASRAGTGSPTEAFF. For the CDR3, the DNA is TGTGCCAGCAGGGCCGGGACAGGGTCCCCCACTGAAGCTTTCTTT.

The rearrangement joins TRBV13 to TRBJ2-7, with D possibly matching TRBD1 (5 bases). Trimming shortened V by 0 bases and J by 3 bases, and 9 bases separated the two germline ends. Germline CDR1 reads PRHDT; CDR2 reads FYEKMQ (reference sequence). The CDR3 length is 14 residues. For the CDR3, the DNA is TGTGCCAGCAGCTTAGGACAGGTTTACTACGAGCAGTACTTC. Protein: CASSLGQVYYEQYF.

J is TRBJ1-1 and V is TRBV7-2, with 8 bases aligning to TRBD1. V was clipped by 7 bases and J by 3 bases; unmatched bases: 7. CDR3 length: 14 amino acids. CDR1 is SGHTA, CDR2 FQGNSA, per germline. This CDR3 is CASKLGGQDTEAFF. The CDR3 DNA is TGTGCCAGCAAGCTGGGGGGACAGGACACTGAAGCTTTCTTT.

The CDR3 nucleotides read TGTGCCAGCAGCATCAGACTAGCGGGCCGGAGAAGGGAGCAGTACTTC. As protein: CASSIRLAGRRREQYF. This chain joins TRBV13 and TRBJ2-7; the match to TRBD2 covers 10 bases. This CDR3 contains 16 residues. V trimming: 5 bases; J trimming: 7 bases; junction bases outside the gene matches: 14. Germline assignment: CDR1 PRHDT and CDR2 FYEKMQ (reference sequence).

The chain recombines TRBV2 with TRBJ2-3, with a tentative D call TRBD2 (5 bases). V was cut by 8 bases and J by 0 bases, with 9 bases left in between. This CDR3 has 13 amino acids. From germline, CDR1 is SNHLY and CDR2 FYNNEI. In DNA, the CDR3 is TGTGCCAGCGCCCGGGAAAGCACAGATACGCAGTATTTT. This encodes CASARESTDTQYF.

The V and J genes are TRBV6-4 and TRBJ2-1; D is uncertain. The germline V and J ends were trimmed by 8 bases and 0 bases, with 14 bases remaining between them. The CDR3 runs to 15 residues. Per the germline V gene, CDR1 is MRHNA and CDR2 is SNTAGT. CDR3 loop: CASSGDGSSYNEQFF. In nucleotides, the CDR3 is TGTGCCAGCTCTGGAGACGGAAGCTCCTACAATGAGCAGTTCTTC.

The chain employs TRBV7-2 and TRBJ2-2; TRBD2 agrees at 8 bases. The CDR3 spans 15 residues. CDR1 and CDR2 (germline): SGHTA, FQGNSA. V dropped 7 bases and J dropped 0; count of bases not matched to a gene: 4. The CDR3 bases are TGTGCCAGCAATAGCGGGAACACGAACACCGGGGAGCTGTTTTTT. The encoded protein is CASNSGNTNTGELFF.

The rearrangement links TRBV7-2 to TRBJ2-7, with D perhaps matching TRBD2 (5 bases). Germline V gives CDR1 SGHTA, CDR2 FQGNSA. Trimming left V 0 bases short and J 4 bases short, with 7 bases between. The CDR3 sequence is 13 residues long. The DNA for the CDR3 is TGTGCCAGCAGCTTAGCGGGAGAGTACGAGCAGTACTTC. Protein product: CASSLAGEYEQYF. The whole variable domain, filled in from reference TRBV7-2 and TRBJ2-7, reads GAGVSQSPSNKVTEKGKDVELRCDPISGHTALYWYRQSLGQGLEFLIYFQGNSAPDKSGLPSDRFSAERTGGSVSTLTIQRTQQEDSAVYLCASSLAGEYEQYFGPGTRLTVT.

The chain recombines TRBV7-9 with TRBJ2-3; possible D gene TRBD1, 6 bases. There are 12 residues in the CDR3. V gave up 8 bases and J gave up 5 bases, with 11 bases separating them. Germline V gene data show CDR1 as SEHNR and CDR2 as FQNEAQ (reference sequence). The CDR3 DNA reads as TGTGCCAGCGCAGGGGCAGGAGATACGCAGTATTTT. Protein: CASAGAGDTQYF.

V usage is TRBV7-9 and J usage is TRBJ1-2, with TRBD1 as a possible D gene (5 bases). V lost 1 base to trimming and J lost 4 bases, with 13 bases between them. In germline, CDR1 is SEHNR, CDR2 FQNEAQ (reference sequence). This CDR3 is 15 amino acids long. CDR3 nucleotides: TGTGCCAGCAGCTTAGACTCCCAGGGCGCCTATGGCTACACCTTC. This gives the protein CASSLDSQGAYGYTF. Complete variable domain (other parts from reference TRBV7-9 and TRBJ1-2): DTGVSQNPRHKITKRGQNVTFRCDPISEHNRLYWYRQTLGQGPEFLTYFQNEAQLEKSRLLSDRFSAERPKGSFSTLEIQRTEQGDSAMYLCASSLDSQGAYGYTFGSGTRLTVV.

V gene TRBV7-2 combines with J gene TRBJ2-1; the D is unclear. The CDR3 contains 12 residues. The germline V and J ends were trimmed by 4 bases and 4 bases, with 5 bases remaining between them. Germline V gene data show CDR1 as SGHTA and CDR2 as FQGNSA. The CDR3 sequence: CASSSKYNEQFF. The CDR3 DNA reads as TGTGCCAGCAGCTCTAAGTACAATGAGCAGTTCTTC. Variable domain in full (rest from reference TRBV7-2 and TRBJ2-1): GAGVSQSPSNKVTEKGKDVELRCDPISGHTALYWYRQSLGQGLEFLIYFQGNSAPDKSGLPSDRFSAERTGGSVSTLTIQRTQQEDSAVYLCASSSKYNEQFFGPGTRLTVL.

V usage is TRBV25-1 and J usage is TRBJ2-7, with TRBD1 as a possible D gene (6 bases). Germline assignment: CDR1 MGHDK and CDR2 SYGVNS. Trimming pared 2 bases from V and 5 bases from J, leaving 13 bases between. The CDR3 has 14 residues. Written as DNA, the CDR3 is TGTGCCAGCAGTGAAGGCGGCAGGGGAGACGAGCAGTACTTC. It specifies CASSEGGRGDEQYF.

The CDR3 sequence is CASSLVHAQDTEAFF. For the CDR3, the DNA is TGTGCCAGCAGCTTGGTACATGCGCAGGACACTGAAGCTTTCTTT. This chain uses TRBV5-6 with TRBJ1-1; unclear D gene. The CDR3 has 15 residues. The V end lost 0 bases, the J end lost 3 bases, and 12 bases lay between the germline ends. Per germline, CDR1 SGHDT and CDR2 YYEEEE.

The chain combines TRBV14 with TRBJ2-7; D is ambiguous. V was shortened by 0 bases and J by 0 bases, with 12 bases between the two germline ends. This CDR3 has 16 residues. Per germline, CDR1 SGHDN and CDR2 FVKESK. CDR3 loop: CASSQEHRYSSYEQYF. The CDR3 bases are TGTGCCAGCAGCCAAGAGCACCGATATAGCTCCTACGAGCAGTACTTC.

The chain employs TRBV6-6 and TRBJ2-3; 7 bases are a match to TRBD2. Per the germline V gene, CDR1 is MNHNY and CDR2 is SVGAGI (reference sequence). This CDR3 has 15 amino acids. After removal of 6 bases from V and 5 bases from J, the junction contained 11 bases not matched to a gene. The CDR3 loop reads CASSLAAIMGDTQYF. The CDR3 DNA reads TGTGCCAGCAGCCTAGCGGCAATAATGGGAGATACGCAGTATTTT.

CDR3 nucleotides: TGTGCCAGAGGGCCGGGGGGGAGTGGGGAGACCCAGTACTTC. Translating it yields CARGPGGSGETQYF. The chain combines TRBV27 with TRBJ2-5; 8 bases are shared with TRBD2. Germline lookup yields CDR1 MNHEY and CDR2 SMNVEV (reference sequence). Unmatched junction bases numbered 11, after V lost 9 bases and J lost 5 bases. This CDR3 is built from 14 residues.

This chain connects TRBV4-3 to TRBJ2-7; maybe TRBD2 (5 bases). Between the trimmed V and J ends, which lost 1 base and 7 bases, there was a span of 11 bases. Germline V gene lookup returns CDR1 LGHNA and CDR2 YSLEER. This CDR3 contains 13 residues. CDR3 sequence (DNA): TGCGCCAGCAGCCAAGGGTTAGGGAGAGAGCAGTACTTC. Amino acid sequence: CASSQGLGREQYF.

V gene TRBV5-4 combines with J gene TRBJ2-1, with D perhaps TRBD2 (5 bases). V was pared by 1 base and J by 7 bases, with 12 bases between. CDR3 length: 14 amino acids. CDR1 SGHNT and CDR2 YYREEE come from the germline V gene (reference sequence). The CDR3 loop reads CASSLPTNGNEQFF. CDR3 DNA: TGTGCCAGCAGCTTGCCGACTAACGGTAATGAGCAGTTCTTC.

The chain is built from TRBV6-1 and TRBJ2-7; 16 bases agree with TRBD2. This CDR3 region has 18 residues. The ends lost 3 bases at V and 7 bases at J; junction bases unmatched: 12. Germline lookup yields CDR1 MNHNS and CDR2 SASEGT. The DNA for the CDR3 is TGTGCCAGCAGTGACGGAGGGACTAGCGGGAGGGGCGCCCGGGAGCAGTACTTC. This translates into CASSDGGTSGRGAREQYF.

A few counts support this clone. The chain combines TRBV5-6 with TRBJ1-3; D is unresolved. The CDR3 has 14 residues. Trimming took 1 base from V and 4 from J, leaving 9 bases between them. Per the germline V gene, CDR1 is SGHDT and CDR2 is YYEEEE. CDR3 DNA: TGTGCCAGCAGCTTGAATCTCCCCGGAAACACCATATATTTT. Protein: CASSLNLPGNTIYF.

The J gene is TRBJ1-2, the V gene TRBV5-1; perhaps TRBD1 as D (6 bases). Germline V gene sequence: CDR1 SGHRS, CDR2 YFSETQ. Trimming stripped 0 bases from V and 7 bases from J, with 10 bases between. The length of the CDR3 is 13 residues. CDR3 bases: TGCGCCAGCAGCTTGGGGGGGACATCTGGCTACACCTTC. Translating it yields CASSLGGTSGYTF. Drawing the rest from reference TRBV5-1 and TRBJ1-2, the complete variable domain is KAGVTQTPRYLIKTRGQQVTLSCSPISGHRSVSWYQQTPGQGLQFLFEYFSETQRNKGNFPGRFSGRQFSNSRSEMNVSTLELGDSALYLCASSLGGTSGYTFGSGTRLTVV.